The present entry profiles one T cell receptor (beta chain) with its context. What it recognizes is unknown. The data were obtained in a study of blood T cells in healthy people across ages. General study findings and limits: A strong correlation between TCR beta diversity and naive T cell percentage was seen. Whereas aged donors had fewer naive CD4+ cells, long-lived donors had more of them and higher diversity.

In germline, CDR1 is SGHTA, CDR2 FQGTGA. Trimming pared 4 bases from V and 2 bases from J, leaving 10 bases between. CDR3 length: 14 amino acids. Each sample gave at least 6.5 million isolated PBMCs. Through a sample-barcoded 5' primer and a J-beta primer mix, a second PCR was run for roughly 7 to 12 cycles. A template-switch adaptor with 12 random nucleotides tagged each cDNA molecule. TCRdb itself ran the 5' RACE reads through MiXCR, one entry per CDR3 protein. The sample lists 1.5 million to 2 million distinct CDR3 sequences, about 28% seen once, with about 8% in the top ten. This TCR was sampled from a woman in her 30s in good health. Material for sequencing was blood. The chain carries TRBV7-3 and TRBJ2-3; the D is unclear. CDR3: CASSSLSITDTQYF. CDR3 nucleotide sequence: TGTGCCAGCAGCTCGTTATCAATCACAGATACGCAGTATTTT.